This T cell receptor (beta chain) came from a study of blood T cell repertoires in COVID-19. Germline-derived CDR1 and CDR2 are SQVTM and ANQGSEA. The junction had 6 bases not matched to a gene; V was cut back by 6 bases and J by 4 bases. The CDR3 totals 13 residues. Here immunoSEQ multiplex PCR was the method, and the copy in TCRdb shows in-frame clones only, minus some. Here the sample spans fewer than 300,000 clones, 88% being singletons. This chain uses TRBV29-1 with TRBJ1-2, with 9 bases identical to TRBD1. The receptor comes from a man aged 18 to 29 with active or convalescent COVID-19. The sequenced material came from peripheral blood. The CDR3 spells CSVGGQGLYGYTF. CDR3 sequence (DNA): TGCAGCGTCGGGGGACAGGGTCTCTATGGCTACACCTTC.